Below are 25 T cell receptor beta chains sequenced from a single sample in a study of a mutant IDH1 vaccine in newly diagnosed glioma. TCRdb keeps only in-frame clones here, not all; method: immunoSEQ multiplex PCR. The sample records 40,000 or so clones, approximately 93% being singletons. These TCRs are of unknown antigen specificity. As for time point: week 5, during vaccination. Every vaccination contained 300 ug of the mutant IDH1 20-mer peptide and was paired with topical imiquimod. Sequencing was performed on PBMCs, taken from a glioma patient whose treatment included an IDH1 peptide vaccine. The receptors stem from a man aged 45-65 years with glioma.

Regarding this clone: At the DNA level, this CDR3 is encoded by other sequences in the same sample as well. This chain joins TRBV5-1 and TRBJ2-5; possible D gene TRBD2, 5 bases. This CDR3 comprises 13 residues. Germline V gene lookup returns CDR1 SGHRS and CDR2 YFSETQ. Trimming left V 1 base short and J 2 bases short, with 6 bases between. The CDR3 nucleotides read TGCGCCAGCAGCTTGAGCGGACAAGAGACCCAGTACTTC. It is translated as CASSLSGQETQYF.

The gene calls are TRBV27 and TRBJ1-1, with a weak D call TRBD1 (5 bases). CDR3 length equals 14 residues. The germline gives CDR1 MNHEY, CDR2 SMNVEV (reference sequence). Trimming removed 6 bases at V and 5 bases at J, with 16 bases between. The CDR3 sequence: CASRLQGRLTEAFF. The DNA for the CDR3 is TGTGCCAGCAGGTTGCAGGGTAGATTGACTGAAGCTTTCTTT.

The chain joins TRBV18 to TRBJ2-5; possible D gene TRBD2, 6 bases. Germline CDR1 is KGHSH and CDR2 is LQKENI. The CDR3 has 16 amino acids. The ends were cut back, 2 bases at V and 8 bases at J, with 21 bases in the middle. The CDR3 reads CASSPSTRGSGGTQYF. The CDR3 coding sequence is TGTGCCAGCTCACCATCGACGCGAGGGTCCGGGGGAACCCAGTACTTC.

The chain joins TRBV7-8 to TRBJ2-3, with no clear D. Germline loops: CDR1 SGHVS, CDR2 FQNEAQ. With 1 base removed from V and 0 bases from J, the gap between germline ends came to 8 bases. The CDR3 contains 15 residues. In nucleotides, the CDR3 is TGTGCCAGCAGCTTAGGGGTCGGGAGCACAGATACGCAGTATTTT. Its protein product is CASSLGVGSTDTQYF. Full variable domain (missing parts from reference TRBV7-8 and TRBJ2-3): GAGVSQSPRYKVAKRGQDVALRCDPISGHVSLFWYQQALGQGPEFLTYFQNEAQLDKSGLPSDRFFAERPEGSVSTLKIQRTQQEDSAVYLCASSLGVGSTDTQYFGPGTRLTVL.

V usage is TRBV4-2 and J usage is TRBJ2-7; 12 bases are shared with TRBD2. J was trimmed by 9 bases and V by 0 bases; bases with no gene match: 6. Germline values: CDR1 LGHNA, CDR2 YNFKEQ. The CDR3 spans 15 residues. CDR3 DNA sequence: TGTGCCAGCAGCCAAGAACCACTAGCGGGAGGATGGCAGTACTTC. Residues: CASSQEPLAGGWQYF.

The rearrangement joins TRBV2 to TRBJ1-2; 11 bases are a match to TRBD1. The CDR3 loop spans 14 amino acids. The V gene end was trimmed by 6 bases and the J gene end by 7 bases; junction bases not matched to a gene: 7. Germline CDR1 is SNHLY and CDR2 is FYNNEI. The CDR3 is CASSPGQGARGYTF. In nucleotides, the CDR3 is TGTGCCAGCAGCCCCGGACAGGGGGCGCGTGGCTACACCTTC.

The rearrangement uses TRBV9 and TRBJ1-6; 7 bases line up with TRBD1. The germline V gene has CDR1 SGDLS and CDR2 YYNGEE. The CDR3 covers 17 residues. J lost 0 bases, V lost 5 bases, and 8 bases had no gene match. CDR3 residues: CASRLRGQSSYNSPLHF. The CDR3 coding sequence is TGTGCCAGCAGGTTAAGGGGACAGAGCTCCTATAATTCACCCCTCCACTTT.

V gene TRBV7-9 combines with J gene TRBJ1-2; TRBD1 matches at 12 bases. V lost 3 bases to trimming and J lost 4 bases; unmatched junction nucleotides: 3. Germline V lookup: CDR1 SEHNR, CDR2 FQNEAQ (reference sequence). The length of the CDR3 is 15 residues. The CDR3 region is CASSLGQGAVYGYTF. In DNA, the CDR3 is TGTGCCAGCAGCTTGGGACAGGGGGCCGTCTATGGCTACACCTTC.

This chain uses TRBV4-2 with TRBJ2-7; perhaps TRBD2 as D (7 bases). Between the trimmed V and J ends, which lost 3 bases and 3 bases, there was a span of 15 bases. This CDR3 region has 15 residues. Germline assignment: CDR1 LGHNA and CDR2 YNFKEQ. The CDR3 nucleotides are TGTGCCAGCAGCCACAACAGGGAGGGTTACTACGAGCAGTACTTC. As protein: CASSHNREGYYEQYF.

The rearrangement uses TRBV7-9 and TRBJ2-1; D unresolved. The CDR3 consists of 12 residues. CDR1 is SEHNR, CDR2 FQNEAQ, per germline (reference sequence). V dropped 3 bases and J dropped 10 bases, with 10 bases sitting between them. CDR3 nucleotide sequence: TGTGCCAGCAGCTTCGGTGGCAGAGAGCAGTTCTTC. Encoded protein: CASSFGGREQFF.

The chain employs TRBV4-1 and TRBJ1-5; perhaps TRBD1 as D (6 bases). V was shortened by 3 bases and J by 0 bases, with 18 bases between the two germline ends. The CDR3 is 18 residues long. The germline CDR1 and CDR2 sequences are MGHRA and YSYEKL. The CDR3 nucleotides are TGCGCCAGCAGCCAGAGCAGGGGCCCTTCCGGTAGCAATCAGCCCCAGCATTTT. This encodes CASSQSRGPSGSNQPQHF.

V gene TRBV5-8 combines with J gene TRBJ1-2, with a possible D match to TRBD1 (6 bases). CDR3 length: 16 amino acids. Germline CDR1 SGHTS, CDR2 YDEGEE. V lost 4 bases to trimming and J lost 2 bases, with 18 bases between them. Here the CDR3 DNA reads TGTGCCAGCAGCCCGCTTCCCCAGGGGAGGAACTATGGCTACACCTTC. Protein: CASSPLPQGRNYGYTF.

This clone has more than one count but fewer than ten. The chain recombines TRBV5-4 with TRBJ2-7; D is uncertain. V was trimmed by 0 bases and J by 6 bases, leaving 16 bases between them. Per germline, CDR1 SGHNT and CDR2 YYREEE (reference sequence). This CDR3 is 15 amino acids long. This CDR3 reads CASSLGLDPVGEQYF. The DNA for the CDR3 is TGTGCCAGCAGCTTGGGTCTTGACCCAGTGGGCGAGCAGTACTTC. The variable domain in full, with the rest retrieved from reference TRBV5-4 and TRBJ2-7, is ETGVTQSPTHLIKTRGQQVTLRCSSQSGHNTVSWYQQALGQGPQFIFQYYREEENGRGNFPPRFSGLQFPNYSSELNVNALELDDSALYLCASSLGLDPVGEQYFGPGTRLTVT.

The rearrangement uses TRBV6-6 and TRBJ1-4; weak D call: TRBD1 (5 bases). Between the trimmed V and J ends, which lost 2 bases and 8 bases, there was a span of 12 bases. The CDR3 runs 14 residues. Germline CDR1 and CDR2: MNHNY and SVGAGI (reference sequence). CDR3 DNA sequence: TGTGCCAGCAGTTACGGAGGGGAAGTCGAAAAACTGTTTTTT. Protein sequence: CASSYGGEVEKLFF.

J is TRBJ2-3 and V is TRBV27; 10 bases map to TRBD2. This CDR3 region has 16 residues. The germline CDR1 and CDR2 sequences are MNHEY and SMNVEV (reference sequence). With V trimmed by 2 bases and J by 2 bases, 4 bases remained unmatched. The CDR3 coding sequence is TGTGCCAGCAGTTTAAGCACTAGCGGGGTCACAGATACGCAGTATTTT. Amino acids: CASSLSTSGVTDTQYF.

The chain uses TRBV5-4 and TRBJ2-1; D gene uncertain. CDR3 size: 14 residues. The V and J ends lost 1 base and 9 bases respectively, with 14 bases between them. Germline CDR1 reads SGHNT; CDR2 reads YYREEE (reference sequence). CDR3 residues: CASSLWSGGSEQFF. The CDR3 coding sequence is TGTGCCAGCAGCTTGTGGTCTGGTGGTAGTGAGCAGTTCTTC.

CDR3 sequence reads: CASSEYVGTNTGELFF. The DNA of the CDR3 is TGTGCCAGCAGTGAATATGTCGGAACCAACACCGGGGAGCTGTTTTTT. This chain uses TRBV25-1 with TRBJ2-2; no clear D gene. Trimming removed 0 bases from V and 2 bases from J, with 10 bases in between. The CDR3 length is 16 residues. Per germline, CDR1 MGHDK and CDR2 SYGVNS.

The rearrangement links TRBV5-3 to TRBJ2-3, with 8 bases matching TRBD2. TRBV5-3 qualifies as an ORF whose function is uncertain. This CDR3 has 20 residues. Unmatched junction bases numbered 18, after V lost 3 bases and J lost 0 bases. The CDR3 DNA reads TGTGCCAGAAGCTCCGGAGGGACTAGGGTAAAAGTTGCTAGCACAGATACGCAGTATTTT. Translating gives CARSSGGTRVKVASTDTQYF.

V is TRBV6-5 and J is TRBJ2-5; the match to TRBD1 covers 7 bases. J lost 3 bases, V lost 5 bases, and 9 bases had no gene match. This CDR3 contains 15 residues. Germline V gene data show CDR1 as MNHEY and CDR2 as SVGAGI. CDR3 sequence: CASSLLGTAEETQYF. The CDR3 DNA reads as TGTGCCAGCAGTCTCTTAGGGACAGCCGAAGAGACCCAGTACTTC.

This CDR3 reads CASSQDKVNSNQPQHF. Written as DNA, the CDR3 is TGTGCCAGCAGCCAAGATAAGGTTAATAGCAATCAGCCCCAGCATTTT. The chain links TRBV4-2 to TRBJ1-5, with D unclear. V was trimmed by 0 bases and J by 0 bases, leaving 9 bases between them. CDR3 length: 16 amino acids. Germline V gene sequence: CDR1 LGHNA, CDR2 YNFKEQ.

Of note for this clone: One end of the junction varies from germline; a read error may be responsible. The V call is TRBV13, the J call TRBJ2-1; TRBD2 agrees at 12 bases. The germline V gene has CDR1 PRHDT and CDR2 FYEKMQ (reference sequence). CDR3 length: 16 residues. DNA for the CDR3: TGTGCCAGCAGCCCTGAACTAGCGGGGGGCTACAGTGAGCAGTTCTTC. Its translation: CASSPELAGGYSEQFF. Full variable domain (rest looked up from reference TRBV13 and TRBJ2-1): AAGVIQSPRHLIKEKRETATLKCYPIPRHDTVYWYQQGPGQDPQFLISFYEKMQSDKGSIPDRFSAQQFSDYHSELNMSSLELGDSALYFCASSPELAGGYSEQFFGPGTRLTVL.

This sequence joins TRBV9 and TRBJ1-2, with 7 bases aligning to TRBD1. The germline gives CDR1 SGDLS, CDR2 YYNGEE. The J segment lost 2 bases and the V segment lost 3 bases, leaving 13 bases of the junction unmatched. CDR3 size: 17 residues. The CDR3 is CASSADPTGSLNYGYTF. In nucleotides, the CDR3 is TGTGCCAGCAGCGCAGATCCGACAGGGAGTTTAAACTATGGCTACACCTTC.

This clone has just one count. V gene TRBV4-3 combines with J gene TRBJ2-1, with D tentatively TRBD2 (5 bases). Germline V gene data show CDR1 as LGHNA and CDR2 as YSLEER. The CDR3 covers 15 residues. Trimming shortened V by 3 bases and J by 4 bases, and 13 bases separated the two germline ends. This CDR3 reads CASSHLPLAYNEQFF. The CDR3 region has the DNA TGCGCCAGCAGCCATCTTCCCCTAGCTTACAATGAGCAGTTCTTC.

In nucleotides, the CDR3 is TGTGCCAGCAGTCGCCCCCCGGGACTAGCGGGCAATGAGCAGTTCTTC. Its protein is CASSRPPGLAGNEQFF. The chain recombines TRBV6-6 with TRBJ2-1, with 12 bases that match TRBD2. With V trimmed by 5 bases and J by 6 bases, 8 bases remained unmatched. Germline CDR1 is MNHNY and CDR2 is SVGAGI (reference sequence). CDR3 size: 16 residues.

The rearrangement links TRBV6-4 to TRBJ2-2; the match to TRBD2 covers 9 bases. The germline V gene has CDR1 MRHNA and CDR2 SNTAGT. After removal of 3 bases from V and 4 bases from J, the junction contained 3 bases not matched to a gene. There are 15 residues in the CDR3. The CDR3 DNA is TGTGCCAGCAGTGATAGCGGGAGATCCACCGGGGAGCTGTTTTTT. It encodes CASSDSGRSTGELFF.